The table lists the clone carrying this T cell receptor beta chain with a count of one. The record originates from a study of radiotherapy plus CTLA-4 blockade in lung cancer. Study summary: Objective responses were seen in roughly 20% of patients, disease control in more than 30%.

Clones were sequenced by immunoSEQ multiplex PCR, and TCRdb holds only the in-frame ones, with some missing. The table records more than 55,000 clones, under 80% of them present only once. This CDR3 comprises 15 residues. Trimming stripped 5 bases from V and 8 bases from J, with 19 bases between. Germline V CDR1 and CDR2: SGHTA, FQGNSA. The sample here was peripheral blood, taken from a patient treated with radiotherapy plus ipilimumab. This clonotype originated in a human donor with non-small cell lung cancer who had a complete response to radiotherapy plus ipilimumab. V usage is TRBV7-2 and J usage is TRBJ2-1, with a tentative D call TRBD1 (6 bases). This CDR3 is CASSPPGQRSDEQFF. The CDR3 bases are TGTGCCAGCAGCCCACCCGGACAGAGGTCTGATGAGCAGTTCTTC.